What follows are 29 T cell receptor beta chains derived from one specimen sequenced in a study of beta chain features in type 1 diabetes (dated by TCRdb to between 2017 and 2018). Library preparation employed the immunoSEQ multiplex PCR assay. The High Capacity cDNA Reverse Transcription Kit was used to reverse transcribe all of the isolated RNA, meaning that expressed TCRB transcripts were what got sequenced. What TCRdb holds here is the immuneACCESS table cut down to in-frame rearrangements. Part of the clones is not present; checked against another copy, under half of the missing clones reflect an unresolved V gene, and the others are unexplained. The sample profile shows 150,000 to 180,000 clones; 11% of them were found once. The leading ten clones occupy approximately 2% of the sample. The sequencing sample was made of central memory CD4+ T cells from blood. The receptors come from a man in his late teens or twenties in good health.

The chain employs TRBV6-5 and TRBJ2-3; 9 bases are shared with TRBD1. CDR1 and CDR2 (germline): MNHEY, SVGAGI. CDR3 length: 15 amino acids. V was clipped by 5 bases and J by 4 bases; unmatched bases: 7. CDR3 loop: CASSVTGQGSDTQYF. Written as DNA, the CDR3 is TGTGCCAGCAGTGTCACGGGACAGGGCTCAGATACGCAGTATTTT.

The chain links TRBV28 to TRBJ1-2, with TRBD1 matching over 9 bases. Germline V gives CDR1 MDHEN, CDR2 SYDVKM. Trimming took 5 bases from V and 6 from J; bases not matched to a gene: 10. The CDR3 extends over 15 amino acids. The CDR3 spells CASSVPGQGSHGYTF. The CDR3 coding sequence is TGTGCCAGCAGTGTACCGGGACAGGGTTCTCATGGCTACACCTTC.

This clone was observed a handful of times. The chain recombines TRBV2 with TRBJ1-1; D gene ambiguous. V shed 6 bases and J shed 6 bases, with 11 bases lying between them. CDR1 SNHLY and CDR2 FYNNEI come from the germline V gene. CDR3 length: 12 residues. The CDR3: CASRSSGPEAFF. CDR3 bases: TGTGCCAGCAGGAGTAGTGGCCCTGAAGCTTTCTTT.

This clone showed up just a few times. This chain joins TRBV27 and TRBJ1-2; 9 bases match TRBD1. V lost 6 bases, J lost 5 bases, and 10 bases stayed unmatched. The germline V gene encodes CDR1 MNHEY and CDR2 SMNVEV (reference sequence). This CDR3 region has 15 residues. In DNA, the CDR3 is TGTGCCAGCAGGCAGAAGGACAGGGGAGTATATGGCTACACCTTC. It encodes CASRQKDRGVYGYTF.

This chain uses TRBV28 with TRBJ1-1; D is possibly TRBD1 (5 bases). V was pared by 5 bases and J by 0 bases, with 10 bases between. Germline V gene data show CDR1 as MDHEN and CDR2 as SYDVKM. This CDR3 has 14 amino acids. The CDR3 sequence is CASSTYRMNTEAFF. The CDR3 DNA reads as TGTGCCAGCAGTACCTACAGGATGAACACTGAAGCTTTCTTT.

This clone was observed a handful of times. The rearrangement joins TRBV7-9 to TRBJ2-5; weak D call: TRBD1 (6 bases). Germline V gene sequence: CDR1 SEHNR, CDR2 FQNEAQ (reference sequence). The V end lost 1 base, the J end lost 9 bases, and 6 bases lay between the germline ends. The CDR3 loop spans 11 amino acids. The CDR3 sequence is CASSLEGAQYF. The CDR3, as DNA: TGTGCCAGCAGCTTAGAGGGGGCCCAGTACTTC.

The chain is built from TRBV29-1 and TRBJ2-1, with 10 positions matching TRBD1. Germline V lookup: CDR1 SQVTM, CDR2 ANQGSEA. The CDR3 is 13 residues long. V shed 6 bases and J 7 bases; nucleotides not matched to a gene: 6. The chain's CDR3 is CSVDRGLRNEQFF. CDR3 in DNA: TGCAGCGTCGACAGGGGGCTGAGGAATGAGCAGTTCTTC.

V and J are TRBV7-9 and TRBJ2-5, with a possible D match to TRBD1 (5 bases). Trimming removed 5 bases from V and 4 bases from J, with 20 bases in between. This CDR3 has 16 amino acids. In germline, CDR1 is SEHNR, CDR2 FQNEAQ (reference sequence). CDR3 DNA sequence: TGTGCCAGCAGCCAACAAGGGGTGGGCGAGCGAGAGACCCAGTACTTC. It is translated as CASSQQGVGERETQYF.

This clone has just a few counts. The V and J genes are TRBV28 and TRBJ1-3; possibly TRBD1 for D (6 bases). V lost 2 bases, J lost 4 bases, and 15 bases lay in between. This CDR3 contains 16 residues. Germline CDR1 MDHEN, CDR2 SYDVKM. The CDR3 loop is CASSLLWGASGNTIYF. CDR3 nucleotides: TGTGCCAGCAGTTTACTTTGGGGGGCTAGCGGAAACACCATATATTTT. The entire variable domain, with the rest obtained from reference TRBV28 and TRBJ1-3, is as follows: DVKVTQSSRYLVKRTGEKVFLECVQDMDHENMFWYRQDPGLGLRLIYFSYDVKMKEKGDIPEGYSVSREKKERFSLILESASTNQTSMYLCASSLLWGASGNTIYFGEGSWLTVV.

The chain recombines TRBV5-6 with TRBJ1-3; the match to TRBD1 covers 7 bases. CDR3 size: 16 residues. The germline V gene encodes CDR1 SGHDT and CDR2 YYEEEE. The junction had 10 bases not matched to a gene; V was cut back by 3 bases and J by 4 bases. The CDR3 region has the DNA TGTGCCAGCAGCTGGTCGCCGACAGGGACCGGAAACACCATATATTTT. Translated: CASSWSPTGTGNTIYF.

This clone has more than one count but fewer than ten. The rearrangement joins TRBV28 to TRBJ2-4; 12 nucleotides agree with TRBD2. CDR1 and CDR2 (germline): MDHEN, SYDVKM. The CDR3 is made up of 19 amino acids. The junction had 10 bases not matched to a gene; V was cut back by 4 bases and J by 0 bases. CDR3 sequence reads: CASSYWTSGTPTAKNIQYF. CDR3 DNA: TGTGCCAGCAGTTACTGGACTAGCGGGACCCCAACAGCCAAAAACATTCAGTACTTC. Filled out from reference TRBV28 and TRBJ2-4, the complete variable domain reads DVKVTQSSRYLVKRTGEKVFLECVQDMDHENMFWYRQDPGLGLRLIYFSYDVKMKEKGDIPEGYSVSREKKERFSLILESASTNQTSMYLCASSYWTSGTPTAKNIQYFGAGTRLSVL.

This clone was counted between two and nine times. This CDR3 is CASSLGGANQPQHF. The CDR3, as DNA: TGTGCCAGCAGTTTAGGCGGGGCCAATCAGCCCCAGCATTTT. The V call is TRBV27, the J call TRBJ1-5; D perhaps matches TRBD1 (5 bases). Trimming took 2 bases from V and 3 from J, leaving 8 bases between them. The CDR3 is made up of 14 amino acids. Germline V gene sequence: CDR1 MNHEY, CDR2 SMNVEV (reference sequence).

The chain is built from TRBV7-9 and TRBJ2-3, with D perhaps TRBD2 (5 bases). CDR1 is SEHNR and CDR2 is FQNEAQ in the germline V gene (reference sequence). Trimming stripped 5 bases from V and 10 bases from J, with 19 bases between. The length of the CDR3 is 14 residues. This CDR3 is CASSGQGRTHAQYF. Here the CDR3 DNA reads TGTGCCAGCAGCGGGCAAGGACGGACTCATGCGCAGTATTTT.

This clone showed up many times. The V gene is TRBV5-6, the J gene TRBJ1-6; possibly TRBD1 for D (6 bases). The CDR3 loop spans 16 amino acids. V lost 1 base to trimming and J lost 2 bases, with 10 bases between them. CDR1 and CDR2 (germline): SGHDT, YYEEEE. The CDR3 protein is CASSLTGRTYNSPLHF. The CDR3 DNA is TGTGCCAGCAGCTTGACAGGGAGGACCTATAATTCACCCCTCCACTTT.

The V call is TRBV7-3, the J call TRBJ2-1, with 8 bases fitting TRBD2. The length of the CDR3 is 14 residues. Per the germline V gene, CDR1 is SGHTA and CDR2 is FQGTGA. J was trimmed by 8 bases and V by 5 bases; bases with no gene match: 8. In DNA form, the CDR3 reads TGTGCCAGCAGCCCCGGGGGGGTGGTATATGAGCAGTTCTTC. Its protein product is CASSPGGVVYEQFF.

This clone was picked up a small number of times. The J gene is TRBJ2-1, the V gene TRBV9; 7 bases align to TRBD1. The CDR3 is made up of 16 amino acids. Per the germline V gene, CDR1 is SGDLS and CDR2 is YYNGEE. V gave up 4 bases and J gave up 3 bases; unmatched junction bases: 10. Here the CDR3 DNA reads TGTGCCAGCAGCCCTACCCCGACAGGGCACTACAATGAGCAGTTCTTC. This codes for CASSPTPTGHYNEQFF. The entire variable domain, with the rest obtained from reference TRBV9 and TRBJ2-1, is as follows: DSGVTQTPKHLITATGQRVTLRCSPRSGDLSVYWYQQSLDQGLQFLIQYYNGEERAKGNILERFSAQQFPDLHSELNLSSLELGDSALYFCASSPTPTGHYNEQFFGPGTRLTVL.

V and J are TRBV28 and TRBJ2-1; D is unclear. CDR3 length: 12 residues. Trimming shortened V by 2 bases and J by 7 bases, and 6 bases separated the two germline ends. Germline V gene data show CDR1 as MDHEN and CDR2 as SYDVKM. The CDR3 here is CASSLGWNEQFF. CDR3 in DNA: TGTGCCAGCAGTTTAGGCTGGAATGAGCAGTTCTTC.

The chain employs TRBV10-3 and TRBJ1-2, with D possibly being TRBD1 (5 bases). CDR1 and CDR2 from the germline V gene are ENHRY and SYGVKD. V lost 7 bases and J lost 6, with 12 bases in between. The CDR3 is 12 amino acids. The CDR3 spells CAIKAGRDGYTF. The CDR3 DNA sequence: TGTGCCATCAAGGCAGGGAGGGATGGCTACACCTTC.

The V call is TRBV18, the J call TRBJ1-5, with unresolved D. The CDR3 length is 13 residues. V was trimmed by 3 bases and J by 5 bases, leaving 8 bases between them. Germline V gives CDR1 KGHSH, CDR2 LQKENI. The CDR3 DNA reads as TGTGCCAGCTCACCTAAGTCGGATCAGCCCCAGCATTTT. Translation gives CASSPKSDQPQHF.

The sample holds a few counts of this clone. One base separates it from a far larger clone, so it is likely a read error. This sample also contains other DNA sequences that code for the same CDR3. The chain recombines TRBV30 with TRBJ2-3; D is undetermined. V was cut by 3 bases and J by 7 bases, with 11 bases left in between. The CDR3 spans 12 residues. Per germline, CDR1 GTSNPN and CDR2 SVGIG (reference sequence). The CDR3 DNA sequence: TGTGCCTGGAGGGCGTACCGACATACGCAGTATTTT. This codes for CAWRAYRHTQYF. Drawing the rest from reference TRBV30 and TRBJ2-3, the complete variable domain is SQTIHQWPATLVQPVGSPLSLECTVEGTSNPNLYWYRQAAGRGLQLLFYSVGIGQISSEVPQNLSASRPQDRQFILSSKKLLLSDSGFYLCAWRAYRHTQYFGPGTRLTVL.

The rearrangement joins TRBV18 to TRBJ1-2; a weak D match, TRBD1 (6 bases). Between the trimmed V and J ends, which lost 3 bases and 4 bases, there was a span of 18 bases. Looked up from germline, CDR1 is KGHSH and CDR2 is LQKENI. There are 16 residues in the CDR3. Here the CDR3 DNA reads TGTGCCAGCTCACCTTGGGAACAGGGAAGTACCTATGGCTACACCTTC. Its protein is CASSPWEQGSTYGYTF. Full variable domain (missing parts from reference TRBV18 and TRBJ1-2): NAGVMQNPRHLVRRRGQEARLRCSPMKGHSHVYWYRQLPEEGLKFMVYLQKENIIDESGMPKERFSAEFPKEGPSILRIQQVVRGDSAAYFCASSPWEQGSTYGYTFGSGTRLTVV.

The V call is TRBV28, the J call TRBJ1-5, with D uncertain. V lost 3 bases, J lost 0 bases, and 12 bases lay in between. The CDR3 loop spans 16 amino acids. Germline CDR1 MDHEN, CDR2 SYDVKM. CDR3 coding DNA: TGTGCCAGCAGTTTTCCCAAGGATTATAGCAATCAGCCCCAGCATTTT. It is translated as CASSFPKDYSNQPQHF.

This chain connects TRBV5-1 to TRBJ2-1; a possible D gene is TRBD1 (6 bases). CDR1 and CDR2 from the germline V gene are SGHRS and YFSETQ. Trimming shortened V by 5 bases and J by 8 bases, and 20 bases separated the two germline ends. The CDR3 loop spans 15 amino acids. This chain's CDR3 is CASSTSPGTLDEQFF. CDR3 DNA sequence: TGCGCCAGCAGTACTAGTCCCGGGACACTGGATGAGCAGTTCTTC.

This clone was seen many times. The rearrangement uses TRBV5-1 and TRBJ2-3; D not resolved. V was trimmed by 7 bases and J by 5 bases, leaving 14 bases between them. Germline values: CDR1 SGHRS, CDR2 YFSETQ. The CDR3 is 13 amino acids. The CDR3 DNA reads TGCGCCAGCTGCCGGAATACCGGAGATACGCAGTATTTT. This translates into CASCRNTGDTQYF.

Here the CDR3 reads CASSAGAKNIQYF. The CDR3 nucleotides are TGTGCCAGCAGTGCCGGGGCCAAAAACATTCAGTACTTC. This rearrangement joins TRBV2 to TRBJ2-4; D gene unclear. The germline V gene has CDR1 SNHLY and CDR2 FYNNEI. The germline V and J ends were trimmed by 4 bases and 1 base, with 5 bases remaining between them. The CDR3 length is 13 residues. Full variable domain (outside the CDR3, taken from reference TRBV2 and TRBJ2-4): EPEVTQTPSHQVTQMGQEVILRCVPISNHLYFYWYRQILGQKVEFLVSFYNNEISEKSEIFDDQFSVERPDGSNFTLKIRSTKLEDSAMYFCASSAGAKNIQYFGAGTRLSVL.

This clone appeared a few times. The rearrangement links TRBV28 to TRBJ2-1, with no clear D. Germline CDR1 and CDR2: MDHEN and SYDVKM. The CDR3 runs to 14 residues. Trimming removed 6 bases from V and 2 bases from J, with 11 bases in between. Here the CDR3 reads CASSLGPAYNEQFF. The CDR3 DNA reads TGTGCCAGCAGCCTTGGACCCGCCTACAATGAGCAGTTCTTC.

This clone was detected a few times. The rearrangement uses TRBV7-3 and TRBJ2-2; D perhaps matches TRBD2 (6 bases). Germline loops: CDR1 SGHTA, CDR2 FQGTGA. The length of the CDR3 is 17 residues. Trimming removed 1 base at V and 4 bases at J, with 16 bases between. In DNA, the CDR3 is TGTGCCAGCAGCTTAAAACGGAGCGGGCAAGGCACCGGGGAGCTGTTTTTT. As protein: CASSLKRSGQGTGELFF.

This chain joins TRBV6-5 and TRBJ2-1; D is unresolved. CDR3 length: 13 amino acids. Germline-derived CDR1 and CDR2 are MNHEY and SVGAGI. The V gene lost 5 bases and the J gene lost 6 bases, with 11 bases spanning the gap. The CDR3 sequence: CASSVSAINEQFF. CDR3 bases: TGTGCCAGCAGTGTGTCAGCAATCAATGAGCAGTTCTTC.

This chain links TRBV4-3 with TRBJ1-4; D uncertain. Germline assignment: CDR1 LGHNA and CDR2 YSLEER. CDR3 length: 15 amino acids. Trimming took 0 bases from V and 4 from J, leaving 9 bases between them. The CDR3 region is CASSQDLAINEKLFF. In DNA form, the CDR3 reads TGCGCCAGCAGCCAAGATTTAGCGATTAATGAAAAACTGTTTTTT.